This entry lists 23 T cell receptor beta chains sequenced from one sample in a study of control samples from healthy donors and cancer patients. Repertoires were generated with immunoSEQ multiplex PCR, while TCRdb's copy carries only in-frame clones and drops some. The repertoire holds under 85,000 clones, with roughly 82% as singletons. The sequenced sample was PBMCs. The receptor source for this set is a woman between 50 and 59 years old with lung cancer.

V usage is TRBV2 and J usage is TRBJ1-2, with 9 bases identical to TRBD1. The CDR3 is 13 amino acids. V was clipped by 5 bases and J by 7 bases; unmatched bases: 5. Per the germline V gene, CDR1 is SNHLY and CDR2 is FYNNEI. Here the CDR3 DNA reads TGTGCCAGCAGTCCACAGGGGGCCAGTGGCTACACCTTC. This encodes CASSPQGASGYTF.

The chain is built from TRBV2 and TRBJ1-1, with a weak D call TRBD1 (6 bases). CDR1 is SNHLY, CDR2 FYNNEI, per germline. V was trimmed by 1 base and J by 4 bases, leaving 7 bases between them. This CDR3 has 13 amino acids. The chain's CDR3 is CASSEGGGTEAFF. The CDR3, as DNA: TGTGCCAGCAGTGAAGGAGGGGGCACTGAAGCTTTCTTT.

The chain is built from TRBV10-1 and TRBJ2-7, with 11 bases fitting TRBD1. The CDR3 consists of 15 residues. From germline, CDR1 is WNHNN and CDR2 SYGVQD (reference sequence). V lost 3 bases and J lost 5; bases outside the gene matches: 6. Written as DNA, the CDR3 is TGCGCCAGCAGTGAAGGGGGGACAGGGGGAAACGAGCAGTACTTC. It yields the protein CASSEGGTGGNEQYF.

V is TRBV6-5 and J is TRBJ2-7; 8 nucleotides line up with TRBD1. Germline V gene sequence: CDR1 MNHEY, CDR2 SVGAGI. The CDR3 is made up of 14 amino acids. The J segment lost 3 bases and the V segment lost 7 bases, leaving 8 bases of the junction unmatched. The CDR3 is CASTLQTGDYEQYF. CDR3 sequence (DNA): TGTGCCAGCACCCTTCAGACAGGGGACTACGAGCAGTACTTC.

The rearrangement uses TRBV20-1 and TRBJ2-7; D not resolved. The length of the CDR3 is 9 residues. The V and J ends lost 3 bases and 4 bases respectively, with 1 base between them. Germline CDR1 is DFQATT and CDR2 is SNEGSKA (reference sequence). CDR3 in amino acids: CSARYEQYF. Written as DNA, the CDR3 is TGCAGTGCTAGGTACGAGCAGTACTTC.

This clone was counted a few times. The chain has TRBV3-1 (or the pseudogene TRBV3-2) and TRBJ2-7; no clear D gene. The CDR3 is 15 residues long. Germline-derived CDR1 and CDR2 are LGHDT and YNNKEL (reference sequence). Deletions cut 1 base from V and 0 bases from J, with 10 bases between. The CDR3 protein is CASSQGVPSSYEQYF. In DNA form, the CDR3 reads TGTGCCAGCAGCCAAGGGGTTCCGAGCTCCTACGAGCAGTACTTC.

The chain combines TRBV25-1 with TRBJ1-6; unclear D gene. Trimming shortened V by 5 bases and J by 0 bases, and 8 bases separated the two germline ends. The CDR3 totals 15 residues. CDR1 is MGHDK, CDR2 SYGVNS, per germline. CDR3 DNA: TGTGCCAGCAGTTCCTTGAGCTCCTATAATTCACCCCTCCACTTT. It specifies CASSSLSSYNSPLHF. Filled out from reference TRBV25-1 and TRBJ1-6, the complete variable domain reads EADIYQTPRYLVIGTGKKITLECSQTMGHDKMYWYQQDPGMELHLIHYSYGVNSTEKGDLSSESTVSRIRTEHFPLTLESARPSHTSQYLCASSSLSSYNSPLHFGNGTRLTVT.

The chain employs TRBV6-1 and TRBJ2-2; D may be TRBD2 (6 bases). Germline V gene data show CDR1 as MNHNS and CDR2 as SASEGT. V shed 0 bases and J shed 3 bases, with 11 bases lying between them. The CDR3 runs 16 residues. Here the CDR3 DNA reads TGTGCCAGCAGTGAAGCATTGGGAGGCTACACCGGGGAGCTGTTTTTT. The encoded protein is CASSEALGGYTGELFF.

This CDR3 is CATSRGGTGEKAEAFF. The CDR3, as DNA: TGTGCCACCAGCAGAGGGGGGACAGGGGAAAAGGCTGAAGCTTTCTTT. The genes are TRBV15 and TRBJ1-1, with 10 bases identical to TRBD1. The trim removed 1 base at V and 6 bases at J, leaving 8 bases unmatched. The germline V gene has CDR1 LNHNV and CDR2 YYDKDF (reference sequence). This CDR3 region has 16 residues. The full variable domain, in which reference TRBV15 and TRBJ1-1 provide the parts outside the CDR3, is DAMVIQNPRYQVTQFGKPVTLSCSQTLNHNVMYWYQQKSSQAPKLLFHYYDKDFNNEADTPDNFQSRRPNTSFCFLDIRSPGLGDTAMYLCATSRGGTGEKAEAFFGQGTRLTVV.

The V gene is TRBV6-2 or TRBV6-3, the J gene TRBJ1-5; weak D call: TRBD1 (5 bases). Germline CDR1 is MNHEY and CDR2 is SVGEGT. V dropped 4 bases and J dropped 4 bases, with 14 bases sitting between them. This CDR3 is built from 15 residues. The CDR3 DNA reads TGTGCCAGCAGTTCTGTCCGGGACGATAATCAGCCCCAGCATTTT. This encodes CASSSVRDDNQPQHF.

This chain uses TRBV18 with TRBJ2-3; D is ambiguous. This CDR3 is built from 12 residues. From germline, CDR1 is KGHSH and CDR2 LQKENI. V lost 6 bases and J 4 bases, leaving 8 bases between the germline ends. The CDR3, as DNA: TGTGCCAGCTCCCCATATCCAGATACGCAGTATTTT. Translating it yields CASSPYPDTQYF.

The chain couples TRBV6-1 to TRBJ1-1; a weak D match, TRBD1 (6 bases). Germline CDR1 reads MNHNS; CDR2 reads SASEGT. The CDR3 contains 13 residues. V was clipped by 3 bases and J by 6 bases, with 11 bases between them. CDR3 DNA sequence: TGTGCCAGCAGTGACCGAGGGGGGTCTGAAGCTTTCTTT. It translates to CASSDRGGSEAFF.

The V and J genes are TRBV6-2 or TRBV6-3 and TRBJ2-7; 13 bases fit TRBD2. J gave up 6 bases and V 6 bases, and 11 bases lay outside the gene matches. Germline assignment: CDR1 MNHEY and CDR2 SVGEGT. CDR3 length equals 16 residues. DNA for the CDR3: TGTGCCAGCAGCGGACTAGCGGGGGTTACCCTATCCGAGCAGTACTTC. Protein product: CASSGLAGVTLSEQYF.

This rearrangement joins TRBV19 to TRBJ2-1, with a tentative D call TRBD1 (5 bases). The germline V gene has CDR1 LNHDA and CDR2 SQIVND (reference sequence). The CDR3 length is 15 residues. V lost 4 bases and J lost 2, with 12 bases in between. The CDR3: CASSTTGSAYNEQFF. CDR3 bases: TGTGCCAGTAGTACCACAGGATCCGCCTACAATGAGCAGTTCTTC.

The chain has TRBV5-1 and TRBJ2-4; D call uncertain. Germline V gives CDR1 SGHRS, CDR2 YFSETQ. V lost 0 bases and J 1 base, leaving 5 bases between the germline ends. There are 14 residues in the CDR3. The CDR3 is CASSLELAKNIQYF. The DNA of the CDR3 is TGCGCCAGCAGCTTGGAACTGGCCAAAAACATTCAGTACTTC.

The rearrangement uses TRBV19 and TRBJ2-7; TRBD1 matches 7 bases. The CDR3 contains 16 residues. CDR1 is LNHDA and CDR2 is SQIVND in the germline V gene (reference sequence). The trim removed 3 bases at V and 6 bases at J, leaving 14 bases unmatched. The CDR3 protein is CASSMEKQGRGSEQYF. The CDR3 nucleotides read TGTGCCAGTAGTATGGAAAAACAGGGGCGCGGGTCCGAGCAGTACTTC. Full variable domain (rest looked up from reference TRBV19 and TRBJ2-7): DGGITQSPKYLFRKEGQNVTLSCEQNLNHDAMYWYRQDPGQGLRLIYYSQIVNDFQKGDIAEGYSVSREKKESFPLTVTSAQKNPTAFYLCASSMEKQGRGSEQYFGPGTRLTVT.

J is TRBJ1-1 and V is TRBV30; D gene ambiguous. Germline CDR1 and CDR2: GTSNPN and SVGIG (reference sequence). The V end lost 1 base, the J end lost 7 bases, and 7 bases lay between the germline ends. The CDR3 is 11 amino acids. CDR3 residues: CAWSDRREAFF. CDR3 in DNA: TGTGCCTGGAGTGACCGCCGTGAAGCTTTCTTT. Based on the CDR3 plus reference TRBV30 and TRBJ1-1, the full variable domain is SQTIHQWPATLVQPVGSPLSLECTVEGTSNPNLYWYRQAAGRGLQLLFYSVGIGQISSEVPQNLSASRPQDRQFILSSKKLLLSDSGFYLCAWSDRREAFFGQGTRLTVV.

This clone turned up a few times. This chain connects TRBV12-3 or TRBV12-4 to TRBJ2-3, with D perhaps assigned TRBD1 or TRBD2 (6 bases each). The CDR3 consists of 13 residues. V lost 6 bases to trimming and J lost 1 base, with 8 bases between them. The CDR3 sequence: CASRRGGTDTQYF. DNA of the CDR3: TGTGCCAGCAGAAGGGGGGGCACAGATACGCAGTATTTT.

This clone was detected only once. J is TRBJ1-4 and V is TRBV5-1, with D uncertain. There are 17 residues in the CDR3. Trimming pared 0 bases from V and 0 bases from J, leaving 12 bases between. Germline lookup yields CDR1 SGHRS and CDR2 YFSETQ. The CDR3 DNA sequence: TGCGCCAGCAGCTTGGACAGTACCGTATCAACTAATGAAAAACTGTTTTTT. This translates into CASSLDSTVSTNEKLFF. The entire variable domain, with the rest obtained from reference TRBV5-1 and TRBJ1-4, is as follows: KAGVTQTPRYLIKTRGQQVTLSCSPISGHRSVSWYQQTPGQGLQFLFEYFSETQRNKGNFPGRFSGRQFSNSRSEMNVSTLELGDSALYLCASSLDSTVSTNEKLFFGSGTQLSVL.

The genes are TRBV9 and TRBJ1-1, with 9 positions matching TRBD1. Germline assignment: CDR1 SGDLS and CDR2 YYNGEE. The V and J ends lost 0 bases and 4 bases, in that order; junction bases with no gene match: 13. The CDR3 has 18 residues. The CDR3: CASSVDLGTGLGFTEAFF. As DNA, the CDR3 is TGTGCCAGCAGCGTAGATCTCGGGACAGGGTTAGGTTTCACTGAAGCTTTCTTT.

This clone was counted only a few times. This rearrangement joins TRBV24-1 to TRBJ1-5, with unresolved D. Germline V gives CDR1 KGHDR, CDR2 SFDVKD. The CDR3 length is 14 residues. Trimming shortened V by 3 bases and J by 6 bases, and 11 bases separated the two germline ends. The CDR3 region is CATSDRPVGQPQHF. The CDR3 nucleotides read TGTGCCACCAGTGATCGGCCTGTGGGTCAGCCCCAGCATTTT.

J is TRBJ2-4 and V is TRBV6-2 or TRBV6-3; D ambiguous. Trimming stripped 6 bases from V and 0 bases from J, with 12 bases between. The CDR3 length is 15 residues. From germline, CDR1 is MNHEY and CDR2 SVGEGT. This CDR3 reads CASSRGSVAKNIQYF. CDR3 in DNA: TGTGCCAGCAGCCGCGGATCAGTAGCCAAAAACATTCAGTACTTC.

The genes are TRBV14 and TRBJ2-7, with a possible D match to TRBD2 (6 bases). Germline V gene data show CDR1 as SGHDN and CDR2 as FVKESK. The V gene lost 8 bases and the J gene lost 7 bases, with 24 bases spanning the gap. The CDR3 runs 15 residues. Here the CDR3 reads CASARLAVSYREQYF. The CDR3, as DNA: TGTGCCAGCGCCCGGTTAGCGGTTTCCTACCGAGAGCAGTACTTC.